This TCR beta chain was sequenced for a study of cytomegalovirus exposure and HLA in healthy donors (dated by TCRdb to the late 2010s). About the full investigation: In an earlier analysis of several hundred of the donors, about 260 Gb of sequence data and about 110 million unique TCR beta sequences from about 179 million T cells were reported. An earlier analysis of around 640 of the donors used high-throughput TCR beta sequencing to judge whether each TCR beta V gene segment behaved as functional or pseudogenic. All discovery cohort repertoires had been generated on a single sequencing platform. Donor age, sex, ethnicity and CMV serostatus were compiled together with the repertoire data. Because of strong linkage in the cohort, roughly five DR-DQ haplotypes were treated as single units for association and clustering. Rather than drawing on any new phenotypic data, the later analysis identified candidate immune exposures from TCR beta sequences and the way those sequences occurred across donors. On average, about 240,000 unique TCR beta nucleotide sequences were sequenced per donor among a few hundred genotyped donors of the cohort, with roughly 19% of those sequences being non-productive. Both class I and class II loci were covered by HLA typing, at four-digit resolution. A later genetic analysis took genome-wide SNP genotypes for about three fifths of the 666 donors and used that subset as a discovery cohort. Of the approximately 400 genotyped donors, 65% to 90% fell in the genetic ancestry cluster associated with self-reported Caucasian donors. Roughly 300 gigabases of sequencing data and around 85 million unique TCR sequences made up an early release that covered approximately 620 HLA-typed donors. Along with the roughly 670-subject first cohort, a separate validation cohort of around 120 different subjects was used. In a later analysis, previously published TCR beta repertoires from roughly 710 donors were re-analyzed and high-resolution HLA genotyping was added so that TCR occurrence patterns could be studied. The study was designed to test whether signatures of past pathogen exposure could be identified by cataloging public T cell receptors. High-throughput TCR immunosequencing, statistical association of individual TCRs with disease status, and machine learning were combined to predict cytomegalovirus infection status. Typing coverage differed by locus: A, B, C, DRB1 and DQB1 were typed in about 629-630 donors, DQA1 in 500 to 550, DPA1 in roughly 590, and DPB1 in about 450. Using immunosequencing, the study profiled T cell repertoires from fewer than 850 subjects and related those repertoires to cytomegalovirus serostatus. Results and caveats for the whole study, not just this receptor: The sequencing pipeline was judged likely to have produced a cluster of highly shared sequence variants as a technical artifact. In a later genetic analysis, a missense DCLRE1C variant was associated with V-gene and J-gene trimming of TCR beta chains, and the association was replicated in an independent cohort. In a later analysis, TCR association rates were found to vary across HLA loci, with the most associated TCRs seen for DRB1 alleles and the fewest for HLA-C alleles. According to a later genetic analysis, donors in an Asian-associated ancestry cluster had fewer N-insertions in productive TCRs than the roughly 700-donor mean. HLA typing was unavailable for some donors at each locus, so association tests used only the typed subset. Broadly in line with IMGT annotations, most TCR beta V segments showed up in productive rearrangements about 90% or about 30% of the time in an earlier analysis of around 600 of the donors. Only TCR beta chains were sequenced in this cohort, and the absence of alpha or paired-chain data limited detectable features. According to the authors, the approach could potentially be generalized to other disease states and immunological phenotypes. Several of the top co-occurrence clusters appeared to be linked to parvovirus B19, influenza, CMV and Epstein-Barr virus, according to a later analysis. The classifier was reported to diagnose cytomegalovirus status with high specificity and sensitivity in both the original cohort and the validation cohort. The study listed 164 TCR beta chains as associated with cytomegalovirus. Because counts were too low, roughly 16 rarely observed V segments, including chromosome 9 orphons, were left out of the earlier analysis of 500 to 750 of the donors. Across donors, most TCR sequences were observed very rarely, whereas some public TCRs were present in many individuals. Linkage disequilibrium might explain the correlated functional status among segregating V segments, but an unknown experimental factor could not be ruled out. In a later analysis, HLA-associated TCR beta chains were found to be more clonally expanded and to have lower generation probabilities than equally common non-associated chains. In vitro tests confirmed that a few of the cytomegalovirus-associated TCR beta chains recognize cytomegalovirus antigens. For the cohort, immune exposure information was limited to CMV serostatus. Because the 87-base-pair reads could not distinguish some IMGT-functional V segments, including TRBV6-2 and TRBV6-3, those segments were excluded. A further reported finding was that TCR beta sequences accurately predicted the HLA-A and HLA-B alleles for most subjects in the first cohort. Presence/absence analyses assumed roughly uniform sequencing depth across donors, an assumption that may not hold. In a later analysis, most CMV-associated TCR beta chains were found to appear HLA-restricted, with HLA associations seemingly driven largely by CMV exposure. When HLA alleles, especially DR and DQ, strongly co-occurred, TCR associations were difficult to assign to individual alleles. In a later analysis, around 17,000 TCR beta sequences were associated with specific HLA alleles at a false discovery rate of 0.05.

Deletion took 6 bases off V and 7 bases off J, with a span of 16 bases between the germline ends. Its CDR3 holds 13 amino acids, cysteine through phenylalanine. Solely the CDR3 DNA is kept, with 39 bases framed from the first base. From a lookup of the germline V gene (reference sequence), CDR1 and CDR2 are LNHDA and SQIVND. The protocol used for the library was the immunoSEQ multiplex PCR assay. The multiplex PCR relied on a mix of 60 forward primers for TCR Vbeta segments and 13 reverse primers for TCR Jbeta segments. A multiplex PCR assay on genomic DNA amplified the CDR3 region of rearranged TCR beta genes. On the Illumina HiSeq System, the amplified TCR beta libraries were sequenced as 87-base-pair reads. The authors processed their data as follows. A later analysis tallied around 82 million unique TCR beta chains across the 666 repertoires, and some 10 million of those chains were shared by two or more donors. A nearest-neighbor algorithm error-corrected the raw reads and collapsed the reads into unique sequences, merging closely related sequences to remove PCR and sequencing errors. CDR3 sequences were aligned to IMGT reference sequences to assign V, D and J gene segments. Each retained sequence needed at least a six-nucleotide match to both a V gene segment and a J gene segment. A rearrangement was called productive if the CDR3 had no stop codons and remained in frame with V and J, and every other rearrangement was called non-productive. Following IMGT convention, CDR3 was defined as the stretch from the second conserved V-encoded cysteine to the conserved J-encoded phenylalanine. In an earlier analysis of more than 550 of the donors, sequences lacking an unambiguous match to a single V gene segment were excluded. An earlier analysis of fewer than 750 of the donors called V segments functional above 56.7% productive rearrangements and segregating when the between-donor standard deviation exceeded 5%. A statistical classification framework was developed to diagnose cytomegalovirus status using the catalog of TCR beta chain sequences. In a later analysis, V and J genes were assigned by comparing TCR nucleotide sequences against IMGT/GENE-DB human TR gene sequences. In a later analysis, CDR3 sequences and most-parsimonious VDJ recombination scenarios were assigned using the TCRdist pipeline. In a later analysis, each TCR beta chain was defined by its CDR3 amino acid sequence together with its V-gene family, and reads lacking a unique V-gene family were excluded. A later analysis removed 500 to 650 highly shared, low-generation-probability nucleotide sequences to deal with suspected cross-contamination and a sequencing artifact. In a later analysis, a clonal expansion index for each public chain was calculated from normalized within-repertoire ranks of inferred template counts. In a later analysis, generation probabilities were computed using a VDJ recombination model fitted to out-of-frame rearrangements, and the results were checked against IGoR. In a later analysis, TCR-TCR, TCR-HLA and TCR-CMV co-occurrence was scored with hypergeometric tests, and a repertoire-size bias correction was applied to TCR pairs. In a later analysis, false discovery rates were estimated by permuting HLA or CMV assignments 20 times. In a later analysis, co-occurring TCRs were grouped with DBSCAN, and TCRdist sequence similarity was added when clustering was performed within HLA-allele-positive subsets. For co-occurrence clustering, repertoires with fewer than 30,000 or more than 120,000 public chains were excluded, along with a handful of repertoires with anomalous nucleotide sharing. As stored in TCRdb, this immuneACCESS dataset retains in-frame rearrangements with V and J assigned. A fraction of the clones does not appear; measured against another copy, unresolved V genes explain less than half of the discrepancy, and the remainder lacks a known reason. The V and J calls and the clone size are those of that table, but D and trimming were determined from the DNA. For this sample, the table gives just under 65,000 clones. Together, the top ten hold approximately 15% of the sample.

The cohort consisted of hundreds of healthy bone marrow donors. Cohort members were all nominally healthy when sampled, although unrecorded immune exposures were likely present. The donor was CMV seronegative and was included in the group of a few hundred seronegative cohort members. A peripheral blood sample was collected from each donor, and TCR beta sequencing was performed on peripheral blood mononuclear cells. Genomic DNA was extracted from the blood cell samples with the Qiagen DNeasy Blood Extraction Kit. Concerning this clone itself: Its target antigen remains unknown.

The sample comprised PBMCs. The V and J genes are TRBV19 and TRBJ2-7; TRBD2 is a weak D gene call, 5 bases matching. The clonotype originates from a boy aged 5-17 years in good health and CMV-seronegative. The DNA sequence follows: TGTGCCAGTAGCAGCGGCCCTCGAGGGGAGCAGTACTTC. It encodes CASSSGPRGEQYF.